Presented here are 11 T cell receptor beta chains from one specimen sequenced in a study of T-cell memory formation after mild COVID-19. TCRdb analysed the 5' RACE reads with MiXCR anew, one entry per CDR3 protein. The profile shows roughly 550,000 distinct CDR3 sequences, roughly 22% of them singletons. The sample consisted of PBMCs or a T cell subset sorted from them (not recorded which). These receptor sequences come from an adult woman who had mild COVID-19 (a few samples of this study predate the infection). Cell type and time point are not known.

This chain links TRBV29-1 with TRBJ1-2; 8 bases map to TRBD1. V trimming: 4 bases; J trimming: 8 bases; junction bases outside the gene matches: 9. This CDR3 contains 13 residues. The germline V gene has CDR1 SQVTM and CDR2 ANQGSEA. The chain's CDR3 is CSVAGQGARGYTF. The CDR3 DNA reads TGCAGCGTTGCAGGCCAGGGGGCGCGAGGCTACACCTTC. The entire variable domain, with the rest obtained from reference TRBV29-1 and TRBJ1-2, is as follows: SAVISQKPSRDICQRGTSLTIQCQVDSQVTMMFWYRQQPGQSLTLIATANQGSEATYESGFVIDKFPISRPNLTFSTLTVSNMSPEDSSIYLCSVAGQGARGYTFGSGTRLTVV.

The V and J genes are TRBV6-6 and TRBJ2-3, with unresolved D. The ends were cut back, 7 bases at V and 3 bases at J, with 14 bases in the middle. This CDR3 has 14 amino acids. Germline CDR1 reads MNHNY; CDR2 reads SVGAGI (reference sequence). CDR3 sequence: CASTLGLMTDTQYF. The CDR3 DNA reads as TGTGCCAGCACGCTCGGCTTGATGACAGATACGCAGTATTTT.

This clonotype turned up a few times. V usage is TRBV12-3 or TRBV12-4 and J usage is TRBJ2-1; D is unresolved. V was clipped by 6 bases and J by 0 bases, with 9 bases between them. The length of the CDR3 is 14 residues. Written as DNA, the CDR3 is TGTGCCAGCAGCCGGATGAGCTCCTACAATGAGCAGTTCTTC. Its protein product is CASSRMSSYNEQFF.

This chain joins TRBV5-1 and TRBJ2-1; D unclear. Germline V gene lookup returns CDR1 SGHRS and CDR2 YFSETQ. V dropped 6 bases and J dropped 1 base, with 11 bases sitting between them. The CDR3 is 14 residues long. CDR3 protein: CASTKSGSYNEQFF. CDR3 nucleotide sequence: TGCGCCAGCACTAAAAGTGGGTCCTACAATGAGCAGTTCTTC. Based on the CDR3 plus reference TRBV5-1 and TRBJ2-1, the full variable domain is KAGVTQTPRYLIKTRGQQVTLSCSPISGHRSVSWYQQTPGQGLQFLFEYFSETQRNKGNFPGRFSGRQFSNSRSEMNVSTLELGDSALYLCASTKSGSYNEQFFGPGTRLTVL.

This clonotype was counted a few times. V and J are TRBV6-4 and TRBJ2-1, with D unresolved. The CDR3 contains 16 residues. CDR1 and CDR2 from the germline V gene are MRHNA and SNTAGT. Trimming took off 5 bases at V and 4 bases at J, with 18 bases between the two ends. The CDR3 sequence: CASSPLPIPAYNEQFF. CDR3 coding DNA: TGTGCCAGCAGTCCACTACCCATACCAGCATACAATGAGCAGTTCTTC.

Only a few counts were recorded for this clonotype. This sequence joins TRBV27 and TRBJ2-3, with 8 bases matching TRBD2. The J segment lost 10 bases and the V segment lost 3 bases, leaving 6 bases of the junction unmatched. Germline CDR1 MNHEY, CDR2 SMNVEV (reference sequence). This CDR3 is built from 13 residues. The CDR3 DNA is TGTGCCAGCAGTTTGGGGGGACTAGGCGCGCAGTATTTT. Translating gives CASSLGGLGAQYF.

Many counts were recorded for this clonotype. The chain recombines TRBV7-2 with TRBJ1-1; D is unclear. The CDR3 contains 13 residues. The V end was cut by 4 bases, the J end by 1 base, with 7 bases between. Germline V gives CDR1 SGHTA, CDR2 FQGNSA. CDR3 coding DNA: TGTGCCAGCAGCTGGACGGAGAACACTGAAGCTTTCTTT. The encoded protein is CASSWTENTEAFF.

In DNA, the CDR3 is TGTGCCAGCAGCCCATGGACGCAAGAGACCCAGTACTTC. It encodes CASSPWTQETQYF. The rearrangement links TRBV3-1 to TRBJ2-5; D is ambiguous. CDR1 and CDR2 from the germline V gene are LGHDT and YNNKEL (reference sequence). V lost 4 bases and J 2 bases, leaving 8 bases between the germline ends. CDR3 size: 13 residues.

This clonotype has a count of ten or more. This chain uses TRBV5-5 with TRBJ2-1; D unresolved. The CDR3 covers 13 residues. The V and J ends lost 3 bases and 6 bases respectively, with 10 bases between them. The germline V gene encodes CDR1 SGHKS and CDR2 YYEKEE (reference sequence). CDR3: CASSWDVANEQFF. In nucleotides, the CDR3 is TGTGCCAGCAGCTGGGATGTGGCCAATGAGCAGTTCTTC.

The chain has TRBV9 and TRBJ2-3, with D unclear. V lost 0 bases, J lost 6 bases, and 8 bases lay in between. There are 13 residues in the CDR3. The germline V gene encodes CDR1 SGDLS and CDR2 YYNGEE. For the CDR3, the DNA is TGTGCCAGCAGCGTAGCTACGGCGGATACGCAGTATTTT. This translates into CASSVATADTQYF.

The V and J genes are TRBV7-2 and TRBJ1-5, with a tentative D call TRBD1 (6 bases). Germline CDR1 is SGHTA and CDR2 is FQGNSA. CDR3 length: 15 amino acids. Trimming took off 1 base at V and 4 bases at J, with 11 bases between the two ends. CDR3 loop: CASSLVGTPNQPQHF. DNA of the CDR3: TGTGCCAGCAGCTTAGTCGGGACACCGAATCAGCCCCAGCATTTT.